The rows below give T cell receptor beta chains drawn from one sample of a study of CD8 T cells in Susac syndrome. TCRdb re-analysed the immunoSEQ multiplex PCR reads in MiXCR, keeping a single row per CDR3 protein. The table lists about 130,000 distinct CDR3 sequences, 80% to 95% of them singletons. The sequencing input was CD8+ T cells from PBMCs. These receptors all stem from a human donor with multiple sclerosis. CDR3s include the opening cysteine and the closing phenylalanine or tryptophan. The D gene is left open where the match is weak. The size entry is marked missing in some rows and otherwise reads once, few, many or a size class.

len | d_gene | j_gene | abundance | v_gene | CDR3aa | CDR3nt
14 | NA | TRBJ1-1 | NA | TRBV9 | CASSEQTVNTEAFF | TGTGCCAGCAGCGAGCAGACGGTGAACACTGAAGCTTTCTTT
16 | TRBD2 | TRBJ2-3 | NA | TRBV12-3/TRBV12-4 | CASSPLGGRDTDTQYF | TGTGCCAGCAGCCCCCTGGGCGGGAGGGACACAGATACGCAGTATTTT
15 | NA | TRBJ1-1 | NA | TRBV14 | CASSQDWGANTEAFF | TGTGCCAGCAGCCAAGATTGGGGCGCGAACACTGAAGCTTTCTTT
13 | NA | TRBJ2-5 | NA | TRBV6-5 | CASSWGLEGTQYF | TGTGCCAGCAGCTGGGGACTGGAGGGGACCCAGTACTTC
14 | TRBD1 | TRBJ2-1 | NA | TRBV6-5 | CASSGGTGNNEQFF | TGTGCCAGCAGTGGTGGGACAGGGAACAATGAGCAGTTCTTC
14 | TRBD1 | TRBJ2-7 | once | TRBV20-1 | CSARDMAGGDEQYF | TGCAGTGCTAGAGATATGGCAGGGGGCGACGAGCAGTACTTC
17 | TRBD1 | TRBJ2-7 | once | TRBV4-1 | CASSQAMFRDRVYEQYF | TGCGCCAGCAGCCAGGCGATGTTCCGGGACAGGGTCTACGAGCAGTACTTC
12 | NA | TRBJ2-2 | NA | TRBV12-3/TRBV12-4 | CASSLAPRELFF | TGTGCCAGCAGTTTAGCGCCCCGGGAGCTGTTTTTT
12 | NA | TRBJ2-3 | NA | TRBV20-1 | CSAAGSAATQYF | TGCAGTGCTGCGGGATCTGCTGCTACGCAGTATTTT
13 | NA | TRBJ1-1 | NA | TRBV4-1 | CASRMGKVTEAFF | TGCGCCAGCAGAATGGGGAAGGTAACTGAAGCTTTCTTT
16 | NA | TRBJ1-5 | NA | TRBV6-1 | CASRPKEGAGNQPQHF | TGTGCCAGCAGGCCCAAGGAGGGAGCGGGCAATCAGCCCCAGCATTTT
15 | NA | TRBJ2-1 | NA | TRBV7-9 | CASSPRQGGLNEQFF | TGTGCCAGCAGCCCCCGGCAGGGGGGGCTCAATGAGCAGTTCTTC
13 | TRBD1 | TRBJ1-5 | NA | TRBV19 | CASSGGQRQPQHF | TGTGCCAGTAGTGGGGGACAGCGTCAGCCCCAGCATTTT
13 | TRBD2 | TRBJ2-7 | few | TRBV29-1 | CSFLAGATYEQYF | TGCAGTTTTCTAGCGGGGGCAACCTACGAGCAGTACTTC
16 | NA | TRBJ2-6 | NA | TRBV12-3/TRBV12-4 | CASSPLRATGANVLTF | TGTGCCAGCAGTCCCCTCAGGGCGACGGGGGCCAACGTCCTGACTTTC
15 | TRBD1 | TRBJ1-2 | NA | TRBV12-3/TRBV12-4 | CASSLGAGQGIGYTF | TGTGCCAGCAGTTTAGGGGCGGGACAGGGCATTGGCTACACCTTC
12 | NA | TRBJ1-2 | NA | TRBV29-1 | CSVDWGATGYTF | TGCAGCGTTGACTGGGGGGCTACAGGCTACACCTTC
14 | TRBD1 | TRBJ1-5 | NA | TRBV6-6 | CASKMLQGAQPQHF | TGTGCCAGCAAAATGCTACAGGGGGCTCAGCCCCAGCATTTT
17 | NA | TRBJ1-5 | NA | TRBV19 | CASSIPEGAWRNQPQHF | TGTGCCAGCAGCATCCCCGAGGGTGCGTGGAGGAATCAGCCCCAGCATTTT
15 | NA | TRBJ2-2 | NA | TRBV11-2 | CASSLVLANTGELFF | TGTGCCAGCAGCTTAGTCTTGGCTAACACCGGGGAGCTGTTTTTT
15 | NA | TRBJ2-1 | NA | TRBV19 | CASSIGQGFVDEQFF | TGTGCCAGTAGTATAGGTCAGGGGTTCGTCGATGAGCAGTTCTTC
14 | NA | TRBJ1-2 | NA | TRBV12-3/TRBV12-4 | CASSSQSGIYGYTF | TGTGCCAGCAGTTCCCAATCGGGTATCTATGGCTACACCTTC
13 | NA | TRBJ2-2 | NA | TRBV7-8 | CASSPRSAWELFF | TGTGCCAGCAGCCCGCGTTCGGCTTGGGAGCTGTTTTTT
16 | TRBD2 | TRBJ2-2 | NA | TRBV6-2/TRBV6-3 | CASSYSRTSAPGELFF | TGTGCCAGCAGTTACTCTCGGACTAGCGCTCCCGGGGAGCTGTTTTTT
15 | NA | TRBJ2-1 | few | TRBV4-1 | CASSQVRETPNEQFF | TGCGCCAGCAGCCAAGTCCGGGAGACTCCCAATGAGCAGTTCTTC
14 | TRBD2 | TRBJ2-2 | few | TRBV6-1 | CAEGTSGNTGELFF | TGTGCTGAGGGGACTAGCGGGAACACCGGGGAGCTGTTTTTT